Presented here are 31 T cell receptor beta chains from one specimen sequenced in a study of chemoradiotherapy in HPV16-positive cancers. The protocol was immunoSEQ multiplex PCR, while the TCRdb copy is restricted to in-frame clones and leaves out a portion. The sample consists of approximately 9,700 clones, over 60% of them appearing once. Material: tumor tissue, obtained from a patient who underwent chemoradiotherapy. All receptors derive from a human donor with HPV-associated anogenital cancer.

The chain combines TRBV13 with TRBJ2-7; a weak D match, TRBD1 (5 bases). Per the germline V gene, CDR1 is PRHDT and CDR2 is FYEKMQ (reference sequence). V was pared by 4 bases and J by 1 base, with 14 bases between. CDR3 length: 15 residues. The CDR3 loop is CASSWEAGLSYEQYF. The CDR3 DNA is TGTGCCAGCAGCTGGGAAGCAGGGTTATCCTACGAGCAGTACTTC.

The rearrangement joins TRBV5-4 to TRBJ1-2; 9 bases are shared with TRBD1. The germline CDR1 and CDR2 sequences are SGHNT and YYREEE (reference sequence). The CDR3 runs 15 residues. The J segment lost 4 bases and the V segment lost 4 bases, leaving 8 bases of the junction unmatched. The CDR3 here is CASSGTGRRSYGYTF. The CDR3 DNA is TGTGCCAGCAGCGGGACAGGGCGAAGGAGCTATGGCTACACCTTC.

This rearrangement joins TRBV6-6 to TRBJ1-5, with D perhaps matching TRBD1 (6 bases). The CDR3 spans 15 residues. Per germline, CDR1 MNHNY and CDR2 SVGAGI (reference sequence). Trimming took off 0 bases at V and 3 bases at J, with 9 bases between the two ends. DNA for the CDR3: TGTGCCAGCAGTTACTCAGGGGGGTCCAATCAGCCCCAGCATTTT. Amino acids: CASSYSGGSNQPQHF.

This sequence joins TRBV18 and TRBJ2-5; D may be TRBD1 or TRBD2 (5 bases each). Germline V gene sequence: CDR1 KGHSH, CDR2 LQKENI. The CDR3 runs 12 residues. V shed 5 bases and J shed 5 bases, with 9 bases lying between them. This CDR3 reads CASSRDGETQYF. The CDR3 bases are TGTGCCAGCTCAAGGGACGGGGAGACCCAGTACTTC.

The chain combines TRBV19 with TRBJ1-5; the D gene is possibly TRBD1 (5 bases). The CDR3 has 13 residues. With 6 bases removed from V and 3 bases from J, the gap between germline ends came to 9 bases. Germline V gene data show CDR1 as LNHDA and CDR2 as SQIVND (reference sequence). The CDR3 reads CASSTQDNQPQHF. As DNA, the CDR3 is TGTGCCAGTAGCACACAGGACAATCAGCCCCAGCATTTT.

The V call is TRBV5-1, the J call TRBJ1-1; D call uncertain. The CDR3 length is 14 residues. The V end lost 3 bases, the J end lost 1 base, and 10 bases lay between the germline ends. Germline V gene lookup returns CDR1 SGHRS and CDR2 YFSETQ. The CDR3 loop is CASSSAPGNTEAFF. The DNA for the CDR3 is TGCGCCAGCAGCTCGGCTCCGGGGAACACTGAAGCTTTCTTT.

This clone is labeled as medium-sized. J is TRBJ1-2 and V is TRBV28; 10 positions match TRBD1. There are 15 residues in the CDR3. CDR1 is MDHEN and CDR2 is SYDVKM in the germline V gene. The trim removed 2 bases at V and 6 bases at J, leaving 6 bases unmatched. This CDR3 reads CASSLVATGGHGYTF. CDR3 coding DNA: TGTGCCAGCAGTTTAGTCGCGACAGGGGGCCATGGCTACACCTTC.

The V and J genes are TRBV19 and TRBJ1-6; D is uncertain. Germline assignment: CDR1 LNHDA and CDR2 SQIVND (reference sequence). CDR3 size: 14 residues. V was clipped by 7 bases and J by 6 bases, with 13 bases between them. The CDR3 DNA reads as TGTGCCAGTACCGCCTCGGGGTCTAATTCACCCCTCCACTTT. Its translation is CASTASGSNSPLHF.

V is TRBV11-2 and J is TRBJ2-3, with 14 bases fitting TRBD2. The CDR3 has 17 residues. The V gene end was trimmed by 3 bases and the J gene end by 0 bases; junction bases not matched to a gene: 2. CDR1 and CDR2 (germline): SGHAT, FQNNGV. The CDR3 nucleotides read TGTGCCAGCAGCTTGACTAGCGGGGGGGCTAGCACAGATACGCAGTATTTT. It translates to CASSLTSGGASTDTQYF.

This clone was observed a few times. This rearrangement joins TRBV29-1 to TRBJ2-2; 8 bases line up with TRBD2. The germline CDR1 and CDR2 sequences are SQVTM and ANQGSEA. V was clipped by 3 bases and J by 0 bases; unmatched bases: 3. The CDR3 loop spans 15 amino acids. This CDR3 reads CSVELAGTNTGELFF. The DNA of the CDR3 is TGCAGCGTTGAGTTAGCGGGAACGAACACCGGGGAGCTGTTTTTT.

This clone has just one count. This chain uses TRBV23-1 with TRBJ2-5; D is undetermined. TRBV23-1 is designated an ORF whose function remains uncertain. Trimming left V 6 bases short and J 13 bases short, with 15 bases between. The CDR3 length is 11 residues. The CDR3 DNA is TGCGCCAGCAGCCCCATTTGCTGGGGGTACTTC. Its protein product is CASSPICWGYF.

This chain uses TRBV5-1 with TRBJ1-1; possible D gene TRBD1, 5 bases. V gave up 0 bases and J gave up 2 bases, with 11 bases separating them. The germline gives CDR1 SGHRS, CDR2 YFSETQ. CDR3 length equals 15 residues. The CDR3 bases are TGCGCCAGCAGCTTGGAACTGGGACGAAACACTGAAGCTTTCTTT. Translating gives CASSLELGRNTEAFF.

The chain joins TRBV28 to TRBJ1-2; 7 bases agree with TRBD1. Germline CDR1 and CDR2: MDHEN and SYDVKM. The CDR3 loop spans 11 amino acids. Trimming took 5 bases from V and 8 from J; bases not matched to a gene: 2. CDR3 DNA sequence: TGTGCCAGCAGTGACAGGGACGGCTACACCTTC. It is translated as CASSDRDGYTF.

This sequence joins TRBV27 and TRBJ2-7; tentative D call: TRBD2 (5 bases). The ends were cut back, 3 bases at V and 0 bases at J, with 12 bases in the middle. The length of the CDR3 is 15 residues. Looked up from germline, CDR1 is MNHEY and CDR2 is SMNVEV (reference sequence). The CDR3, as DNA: TGTGCCAGCAGTTTGGAGGCAGCGAGCTCCTACGAGCAGTACTTC. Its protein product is CASSLEAASSYEQYF.

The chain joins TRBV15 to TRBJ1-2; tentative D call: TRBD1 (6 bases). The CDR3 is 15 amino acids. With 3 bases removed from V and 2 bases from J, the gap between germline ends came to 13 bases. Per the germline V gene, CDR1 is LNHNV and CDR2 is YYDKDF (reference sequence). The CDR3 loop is CATSSAGVINYGYTF. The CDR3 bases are TGTGCCACCAGCAGTGCAGGGGTCATCAACTATGGCTACACCTTC.

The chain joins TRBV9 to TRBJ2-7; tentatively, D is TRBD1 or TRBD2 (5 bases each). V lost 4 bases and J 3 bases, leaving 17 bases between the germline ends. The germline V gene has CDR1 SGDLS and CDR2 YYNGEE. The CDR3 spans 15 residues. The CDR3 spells CASSLRRDDVYEQYF. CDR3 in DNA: TGTGCCAGCAGCCTTCGCCGGGACGATGTCTACGAGCAGTACTTC.

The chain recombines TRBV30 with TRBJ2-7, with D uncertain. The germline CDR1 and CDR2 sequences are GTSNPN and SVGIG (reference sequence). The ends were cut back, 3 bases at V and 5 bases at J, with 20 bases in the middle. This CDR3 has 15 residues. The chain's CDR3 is CAWRISALLGDEQYF. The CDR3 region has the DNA TGTGCCTGGAGAATCAGCGCGCTTCTAGGCGACGAGCAGTACTTC.

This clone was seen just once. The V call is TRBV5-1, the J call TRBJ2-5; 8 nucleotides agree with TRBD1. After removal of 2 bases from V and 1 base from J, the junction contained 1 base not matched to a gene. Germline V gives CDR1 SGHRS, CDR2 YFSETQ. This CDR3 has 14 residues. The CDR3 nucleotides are TGCGCCAGCAGCTTCAGGGGGCTCCAAGAGACCCAGTACTTC. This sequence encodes CASSFRGLQETQYF.

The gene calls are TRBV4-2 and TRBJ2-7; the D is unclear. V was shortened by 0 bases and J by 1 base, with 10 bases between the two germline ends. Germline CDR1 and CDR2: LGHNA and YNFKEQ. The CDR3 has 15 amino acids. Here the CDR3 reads CASSQDLGISYEQYF. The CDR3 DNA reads TGTGCCAGCAGCCAAGATCTAGGGATTTCCTACGAGCAGTACTTC.

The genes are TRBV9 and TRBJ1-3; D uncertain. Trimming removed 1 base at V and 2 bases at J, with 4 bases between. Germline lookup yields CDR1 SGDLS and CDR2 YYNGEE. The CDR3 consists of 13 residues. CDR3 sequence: CASSVNTGNTIYF. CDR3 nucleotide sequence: TGTGCCAGCAGCGTAAACACTGGAAACACCATATATTTT.

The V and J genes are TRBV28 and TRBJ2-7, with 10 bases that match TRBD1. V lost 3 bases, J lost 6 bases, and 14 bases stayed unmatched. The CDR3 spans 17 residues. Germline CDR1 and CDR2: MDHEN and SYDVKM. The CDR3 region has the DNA TGTGCCAGCAGTTTTGGCAGCGTGGAGGGACAGGGGTTCGAGCAGTACTTC. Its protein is CASSFGSVEGQGFEQYF.

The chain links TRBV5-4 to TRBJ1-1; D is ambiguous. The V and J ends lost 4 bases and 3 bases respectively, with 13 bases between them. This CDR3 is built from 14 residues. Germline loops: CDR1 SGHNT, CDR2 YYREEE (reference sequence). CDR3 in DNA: TGTGCCAGCAGCCCCGCCTTCCGGGACACTGAAGCTTTCTTT. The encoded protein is CASSPAFRDTEAFF.

This chain's CDR3 is CASSEALAGAYEQYF. CDR3 bases: TGTGCCAGCAGTGAAGCACTAGCGGGGGCCTACGAGCAGTACTTC. The chain joins TRBV6-1 to TRBJ2-7, with 11 nucleotides matching TRBD2. This CDR3 has 15 amino acids. V was pared by 0 bases and J by 2 bases, with 0 bases of the junction left unmatched. The germline gives CDR1 MNHNS, CDR2 SASEGT.

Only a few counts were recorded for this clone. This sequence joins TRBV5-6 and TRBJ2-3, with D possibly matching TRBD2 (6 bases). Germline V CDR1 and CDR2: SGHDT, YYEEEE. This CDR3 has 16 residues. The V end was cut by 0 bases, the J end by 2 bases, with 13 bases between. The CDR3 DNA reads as TGTGCCAGCAGCTTGGGGGGACTGGGAAACACAGATACGCAGTATTTT. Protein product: CASSLGGLGNTDTQYF.

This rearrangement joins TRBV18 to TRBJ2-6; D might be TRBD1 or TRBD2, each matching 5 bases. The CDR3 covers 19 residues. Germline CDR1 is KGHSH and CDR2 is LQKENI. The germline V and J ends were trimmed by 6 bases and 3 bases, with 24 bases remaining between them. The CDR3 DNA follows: TGTGCCAGCTCCCCTACGGGGCCGGGAAGCGCTGGTGGGGCCAACGTCCTGACTTTC. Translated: CASSPTGPGSAGGANVLTF.

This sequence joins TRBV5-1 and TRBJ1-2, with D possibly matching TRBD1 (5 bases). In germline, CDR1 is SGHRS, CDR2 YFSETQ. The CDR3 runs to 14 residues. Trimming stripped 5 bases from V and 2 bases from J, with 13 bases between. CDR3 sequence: CASSISGMNYGYTF. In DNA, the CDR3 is TGCGCCAGCAGTATTTCAGGGATGAACTATGGCTACACCTTC.

The CDR3 reads CASSREAGVYEQYF. For the CDR3, the DNA is TGTGCCAGCAGTCGGGAAGCCGGGGTCTACGAGCAGTACTTC. The J gene is TRBJ2-7, the V gene TRBV6-5, with D tentatively TRBD2 (5 bases). From germline, CDR1 is MNHEY and CDR2 SVGAGI. With 5 bases removed from V and 3 bases from J, the gap between germline ends came to 14 bases. The CDR3 loop spans 14 amino acids.

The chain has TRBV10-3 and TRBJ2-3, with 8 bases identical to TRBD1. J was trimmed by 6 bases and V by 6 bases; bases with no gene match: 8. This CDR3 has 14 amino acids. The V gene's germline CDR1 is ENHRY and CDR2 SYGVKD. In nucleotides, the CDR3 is TGTGCCATCAGCCCCGGACAGGGCTCGGATACGCAGTATTTT. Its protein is CAISPGQGSDTQYF.

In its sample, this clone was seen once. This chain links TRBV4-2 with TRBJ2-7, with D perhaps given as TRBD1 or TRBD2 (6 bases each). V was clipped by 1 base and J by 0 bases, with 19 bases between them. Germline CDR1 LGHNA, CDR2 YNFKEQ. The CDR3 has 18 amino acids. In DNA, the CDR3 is TGTGCCAGCAGCCAAGGTCTCGGGGGCCGCTACAGCTCCTACGAGCAGTACTTC. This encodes CASSQGLGGRYSSYEQYF.

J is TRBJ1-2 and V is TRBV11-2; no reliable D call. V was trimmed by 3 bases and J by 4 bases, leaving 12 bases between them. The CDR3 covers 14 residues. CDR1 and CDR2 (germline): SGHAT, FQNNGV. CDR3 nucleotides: TGTGCCAGCAGCTTGTACTCGGTGGGCTATGGCTACACCTTC. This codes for CASSLYSVGYGYTF.

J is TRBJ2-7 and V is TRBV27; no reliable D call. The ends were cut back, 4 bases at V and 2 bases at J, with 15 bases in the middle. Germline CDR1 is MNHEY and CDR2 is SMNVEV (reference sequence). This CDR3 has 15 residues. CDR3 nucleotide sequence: TGTGCCAGCAGTTCCCCCGGCACTCAACCCTACGAGCAGTACTTC. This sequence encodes CASSSPGTQPYEQYF.